Reported below is one T cell receptor (beta chain). The germline V gene encodes CDR1 SGHAT and CDR2 FQNNGV. The CDR3 is 14 amino acids. The V end was cut by 1 base, the J end by 5 bases, with 11 bases between. Sequenced by immunoSEQ multiplex PCR; TCRdb stores in-frame clones only, minus some. Of about 120,000 clones listed, 90% are singletons. These data originate in a study of T cell clones after liver transplantation. The specimen was CD4+ T cells from blood, collected 12 months after liver transplant. This sequence originates from a human patient who received a liver transplant. The graft donor may account for some of the T cells. The chain has TRBV11-2 and TRBJ2-5; D ambiguous. CDR3 in DNA: TGTGCCAGCAGCTTAGGCAGGCTGTGGGAGACCCAGTACTTC. Its protein is CASSLGRLWETQYF. Drawing the rest from reference TRBV11-2 and TRBJ2-5, the complete variable domain is EAGVAQSPRYKIIEKRQSVAFWCNPISGHATLYWYQQILGQGPKLLIQFQNNGVVDDSQLPKDRFSAERLKGVDSTLKIQPAKLEDSAVYLCASSLGRLWETQYFGPGTRLLVL.